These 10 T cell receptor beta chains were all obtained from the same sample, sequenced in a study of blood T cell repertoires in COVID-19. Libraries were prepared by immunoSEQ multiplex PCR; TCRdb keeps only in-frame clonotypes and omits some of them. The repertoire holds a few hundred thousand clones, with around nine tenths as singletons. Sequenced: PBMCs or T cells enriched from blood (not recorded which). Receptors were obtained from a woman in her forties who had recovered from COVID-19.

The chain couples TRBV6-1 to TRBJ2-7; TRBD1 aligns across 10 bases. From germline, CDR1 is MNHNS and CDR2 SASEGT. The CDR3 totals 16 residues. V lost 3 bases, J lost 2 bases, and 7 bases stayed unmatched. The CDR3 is CASSEFGTGDPYEQYF. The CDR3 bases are TGTGCCAGCAGTGAGTTCGGGACAGGGGACCCCTACGAGCAGTACTTC.

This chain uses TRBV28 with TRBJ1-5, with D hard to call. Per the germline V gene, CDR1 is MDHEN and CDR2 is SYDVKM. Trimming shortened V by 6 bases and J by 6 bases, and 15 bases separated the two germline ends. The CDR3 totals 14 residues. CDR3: CASSPHLSVQPQHF. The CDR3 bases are TGTGCCAGCAGCCCTCACCTCAGCGTTCAGCCCCAGCATTTT.

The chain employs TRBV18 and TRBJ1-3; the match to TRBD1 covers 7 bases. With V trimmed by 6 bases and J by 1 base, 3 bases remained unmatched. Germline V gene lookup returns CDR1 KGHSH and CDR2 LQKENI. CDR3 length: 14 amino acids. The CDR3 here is CASSDRASGNTIYF. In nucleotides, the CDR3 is TGTGCCAGCTCCGACAGGGCATCTGGAAACACCATATATTTT.

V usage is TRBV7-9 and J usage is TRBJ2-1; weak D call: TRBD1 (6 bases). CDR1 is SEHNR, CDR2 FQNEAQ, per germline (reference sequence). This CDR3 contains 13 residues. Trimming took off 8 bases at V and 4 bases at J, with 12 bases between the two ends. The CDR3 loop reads CASWDTLYNEQFF. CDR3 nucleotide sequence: TGTGCCAGCTGGGACACCCTTTACAATGAGCAGTTCTTC.

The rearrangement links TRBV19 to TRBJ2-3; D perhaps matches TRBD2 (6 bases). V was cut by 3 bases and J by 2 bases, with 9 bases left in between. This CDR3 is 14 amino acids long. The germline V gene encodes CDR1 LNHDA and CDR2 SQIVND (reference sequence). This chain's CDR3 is CASSMGRTTDTQYF. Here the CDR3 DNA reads TGTGCCAGTAGTATGGGGAGGACCACAGATACGCAGTATTTT. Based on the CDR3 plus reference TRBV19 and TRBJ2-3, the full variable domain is DGGITQSPKYLFRKEGQNVTLSCEQNLNHDAMYWYRQDPGQGLRLIYYSQIVNDFQKGDIAEGYSVSREKKESFPLTVTSAQKNPTAFYLCASSMGRTTDTQYFGPGTRLTVL.

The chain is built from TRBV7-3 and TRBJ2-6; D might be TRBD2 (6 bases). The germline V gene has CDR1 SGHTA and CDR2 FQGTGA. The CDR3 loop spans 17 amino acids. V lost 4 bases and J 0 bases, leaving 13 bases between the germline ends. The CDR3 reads CASSSLGGSSGANVLTF. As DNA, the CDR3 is TGTGCCAGCAGCTCGCTCGGGGGAAGCTCTGGGGCCAACGTCCTGACTTTC.

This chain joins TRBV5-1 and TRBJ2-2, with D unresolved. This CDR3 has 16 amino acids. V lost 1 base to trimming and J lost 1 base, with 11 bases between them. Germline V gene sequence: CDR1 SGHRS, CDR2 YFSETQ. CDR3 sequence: CASSLLWLENTGELFF. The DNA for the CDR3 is TGCGCCAGCAGCTTGCTTTGGCTAGAGAACACCGGGGAGCTGTTTTTT.

Written as DNA, the CDR3 is TGTGCCACCAGTGATTCGGGACAGGTACCCTACGAGCAGTACTTC. This sequence encodes CATSDSGQVPYEQYF. The chain is built from TRBV24-1 and TRBJ2-7; 8 nucleotides match TRBD1. The junction had 4 bases not matched to a gene; V was cut back by 2 bases and J by 2 bases. The CDR3 loop spans 15 amino acids. Germline V CDR1 and CDR2: KGHDR, SFDVKD.

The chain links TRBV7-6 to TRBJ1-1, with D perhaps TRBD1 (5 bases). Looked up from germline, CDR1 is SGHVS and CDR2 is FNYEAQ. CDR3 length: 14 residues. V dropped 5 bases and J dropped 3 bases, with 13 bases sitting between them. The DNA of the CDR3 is TGTGCCAGCAGCCGCGGGGGTACGGACACTGAAGCTTTCTTT. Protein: CASSRGGTDTEAFF.

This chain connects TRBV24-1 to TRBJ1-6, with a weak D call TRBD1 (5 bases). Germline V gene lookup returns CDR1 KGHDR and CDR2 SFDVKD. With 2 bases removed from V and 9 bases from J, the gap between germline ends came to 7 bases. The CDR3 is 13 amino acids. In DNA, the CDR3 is TGTGCCACCAGTGATTCTAGGGGTTCACCCCTCCACTTT. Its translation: CATSDSRGSPLHF.